Shown below are 17 T cell receptor beta chains from a single sample sequenced in a study of shared clonotypes between healthy human individuals. The naive CD8 fraction comprised CD45RO-negative cells positively selected for CCR7 and excluded terminally differentiated effector memory CD45RA+ cells. This table comes from immunoSEQ multiplex PCR, and its TCRdb copy is limited to in-frame clones, with some not included. Here the sample spans over 2 million clones, approximately 95% being singletons. Sequenced: naive CD8+ T cells sorted from blood. The source is a man aged 18 to 30 in good health.

On this clone itself: The sample contains more than one DNA sequence encoding this CDR3. The chain carries TRBV7-9 and TRBJ1-2; the match to TRBD1 covers 7 bases. With 1 base clipped from V and 8 bases from J, the junction kept 4 bases outside the gene matches. The CDR3 spans 13 residues. Per germline, CDR1 SEHNR and CDR2 FQNEAQ (reference sequence). The CDR3 spells CASSLGGGDGYTF. CDR3 sequence (DNA): TGTGCCAGCAGCTTAGGAGGGGGCGACGGCTACACCTTC.

The sample holds one count of this clone. The chain has TRBV6-5 and TRBJ1-1; TRBD1 might be the D (6 bases). Germline CDR1 and CDR2: MNHEY and SVGAGI. The CDR3 runs 14 residues. With 8 bases removed from V and 3 bases from J, the gap between germline ends came to 16 bases. The CDR3 sequence: CASRWGPEDTEAFF. In DNA, the CDR3 is TGTGCCAGCCGGTGGGGGCCAGAGGACACTGAAGCTTTCTTT.

The chain is built from TRBV30 and TRBJ1-1; TRBD1 matches at 7 bases. CDR1 is GTSNPN and CDR2 is SVGIG in the germline V gene (reference sequence). V dropped 2 bases and J dropped 7; count of bases not matched to a gene: 4. This CDR3 has 12 amino acids. The CDR3 sequence: CAWSTRTGEAFF. CDR3 coding DNA: TGTGCCTGGAGTACCCGGACAGGTGAAGCTTTCTTT.

The chain employs TRBV2 and TRBJ2-3; the match to TRBD2 covers 9 bases. This CDR3 is 20 amino acids long. Germline trimming cut 0 bases from V and 0 bases from J; bases unmatched to any gene: 13. The germline gives CDR1 SNHLY, CDR2 FYNNEI. The CDR3 nucleotides are TGTGCCAGCAGTGAAGCGCTTATCCGGGCTAGCGGGGCTAGCACAGATACGCAGTATTTT. It specifies CASSEALIRASGASTDTQYF.

The rearrangement joins TRBV7-6 to TRBJ2-7, with D perhaps matching TRBD1 or TRBD2 (5 bases each). V was clipped by 3 bases and J by 0 bases, with 12 bases between them. In germline, CDR1 is SGHVS, CDR2 FNYEAQ. This CDR3 contains 15 residues. CDR3 DNA sequence: TGTGCCAGCAGCTTGGCAGGGACGAACTCCTACGAGCAGTACTTC. Translating gives CASSLAGTNSYEQYF.

About this clone: At the DNA level, this CDR3 is encoded by other sequences in the same sample as well. The V gene is TRBV27, the J gene TRBJ1-2, with TRBD1 as a possible D gene (5 bases). This CDR3 is built from 12 residues. Germline V gives CDR1 MNHEY, CDR2 SMNVEV (reference sequence). V lost 3 bases and J 4 bases, leaving 6 bases between the germline ends. In DNA, the CDR3 is TGTGCCAGCAGTTTTACAGGCTATGGCTACACCTTC. Translating gives CASSFTGYGYTF.

This chain joins TRBV7-9 and TRBJ2-1; 7 nucleotides align to TRBD1. With 5 bases clipped from V and 3 bases from J, the junction kept 10 bases outside the gene matches. Germline V gives CDR1 SEHNR, CDR2 FQNEAQ (reference sequence). The CDR3 contains 16 residues. CDR3 nucleotides: TGTGCCAGCAGCGCGCCCCTCACAGGGGACTACAATGAGCAGTTCTTC. Protein: CASSAPLTGDYNEQFF.

This clone was observed a handful of times. The chain carries TRBV30 and TRBJ1-1; no reliable D call. This CDR3 is built from 13 residues. The germline V and J ends were trimmed by 0 bases and 5 bases, with 10 bases remaining between them. Per the germline V gene, CDR1 is GTSNPN and CDR2 is SVGIG (reference sequence). CDR3 in DNA: TGTGCCTGGAGTGTCATCGGAGAAACTGAAGCTTTCTTT. It translates to CAWSVIGETEAFF.

This sequence joins TRBV4-1 and TRBJ1-1, with 8 bases lining up with TRBD1. This CDR3 region has 19 residues. The germline V gene has CDR1 MGHRA and CDR2 YSYEKL. The junction had 17 bases not matched to a gene; V was cut back by 2 bases and J by 3 bases. CDR3 amino acids: CASSQLKTGEGPLDTEAFF. The CDR3 region has the DNA TGCGCCAGCAGCCAACTTAAGACAGGGGAGGGACCCCTGGACACTGAAGCTTTCTTT.

This clone was seen a single time. The genes are TRBV29-1 and TRBJ1-2; possibly TRBD1 for D (5 bases). Germline V gives CDR1 SQVTM, CDR2 ANQGSEA. CDR3 size: 15 residues. The V end lost 0 bases, the J end lost 1 base, and 12 bases lay between the germline ends. DNA of the CDR3: TGCAGCGTTGAAGATCGGCCCGACAGTAACTATGGCTACACCTTC. Protein sequence: CSVEDRPDSNYGYTF.

This clone appeared once. CDR3 sequence (DNA): TGTGCCTGGAGTGCCCAGGACAGGGGGTACACTGAAGCTTTCTTT. It encodes CAWSAQDRGYTEAFF. This chain links TRBV30 with TRBJ1-1; 10 nucleotides match TRBD1. From germline, CDR1 is GTSNPN and CDR2 SVGIG (reference sequence). Trimming cost V 1 base and J 3 bases; bases outside gene matches: 5. CDR3 length: 15 residues.

The V call is TRBV5-1, the J call TRBJ1-1; D unresolved. The CDR3 contains 13 residues. Germline assignment: CDR1 SGHRS and CDR2 YFSETQ. The ends were cut back, 1 base at V and 8 bases at J, with 12 bases in the middle. The CDR3 region is CASSLFPEVEAFF. The CDR3 DNA follows: TGCGCCAGCAGCTTGTTCCCGGAAGTAGAAGCTTTCTTT.

This clone was recorded once. The CDR3 DNA is TGTGCCAGCTCCCATCCCCACAGCTCCTCTTATGGCTACACCTTC. It translates to CASSHPHSSSYGYTF. This chain uses TRBV28 with TRBJ1-2; D not resolved. Per germline, CDR1 MDHEN and CDR2 SYDVKM. Trimming took 8 bases from V and 5 from J, leaving 21 bases between them. This CDR3 region has 15 residues.

The chain employs TRBV5-1 and TRBJ1-1; TRBD1 agrees at 9 bases. After removal of 3 bases from V and 4 bases from J, the junction contained 4 bases not matched to a gene. The V gene's germline CDR1 is SGHRS and CDR2 YFSETQ. This CDR3 has 14 residues. The CDR3 region has the DNA TGCGCCAGCAGCTCGACAGGGGGTATCACTGAAGCTTTCTTT. This encodes CASSSTGGITEAFF.

The gene calls are TRBV4-3 and TRBJ2-7; D is undetermined. The V and J ends lost 0 bases and 4 bases respectively, with 10 bases between them. The V gene's germline CDR1 is LGHNA and CDR2 YSLEER. This CDR3 is 14 amino acids long. CDR3 region: CASSQDITVYEQYF. The CDR3 DNA follows: TGCGCCAGCAGCCAAGATATAACGGTGTACGAGCAGTACTTC.

The V and J genes are TRBV5-1 and TRBJ2-1; 7 bases agree with TRBD1. Germline loops: CDR1 SGHRS, CDR2 YFSETQ. With V trimmed by 7 bases and J by 4 bases, 11 bases remained unmatched. This CDR3 comprises 15 residues. The CDR3 loop reads CASGPGTESYNEQFF. CDR3 sequence (DNA): TGCGCCAGCGGACCCGGGACAGAATCATACAATGAGCAGTTCTTC.

This clone was seen once. CDR3 DNA sequence: TGTGCCAGCAGTTTCTCTAGCGGGGGGGCCAATGAGCAGTTCTTC. It codes for CASSFSSGGANEQFF. The chain uses TRBV28 and TRBJ2-1, with 12 bases fitting TRBD2. CDR1 is MDHEN and CDR2 is SYDVKM in the germline V gene. CDR3 length: 15 amino acids. Trimming at V came to 3 bases and at J to 6 bases, leaving 3 bases not matched to a gene. Together with reference TRBV28 and TRBJ2-1, the CDR3 gives the full variable domain: DVKVTQSSRYLVKRTGEKVFLECVQDMDHENMFWYRQDPGLGLRLIYFSYDVKMKEKGDIPEGYSVSREKKERFSLILESASTNQTSMYLCASSFSSGGANEQFFGPGTRLTVL.